The present entry profiles one T cell receptor (beta chain) with its context. This clonotype has more than one count but fewer than ten. Its antigen remains unidentified. Base quality data are lacking; no much larger clone is found one base away. The entry originates in a study of CD8 T cells in ankylosing spondylitis (dated by TCRdb to the late 2010s). In the study overall: T cell receptor beta repertoires were profiled in healthy donors and ankylosing spondylitis patients so that disease-linked TCR variants could be found. In total, the full study cohort was made up of 100 to 140 healthy donors and approximately 24 ankylosing spondylitis patients. Peripheral blood samples were taken, and synovial fluid was additionally collected from ankylosing spondylitis patients.

TCRdb lists the instrument as Illumina HiSeq 2500. TCR beta libraries were prepared by quantitative 5'-RACE with molecular barcodes. Concerning the study's data processing: A new computational method, built on a probabilistic model of VDJ rearrangement, was used to identify disease-linked TCR variants. TCRdb itself trimmed the public reads at Q25 with fastp, ran MiXCR and retained productive beta chains. Identical CDR3 protein sequences are pooled into one entry, listed with their most common genes and DNA. The V and J calls reflect TCRdb's pipeline rather than the authors' work. The sample table contains some 250,000 distinct CDR3 sequences; only one count was recorded for around 11% of them. About 6.8% of the sample comes from the top ten. General study outcomes and caveats: The disease-linked clones had a CD8+ phenotype and were found at relatively low frequencies in peripheral blood. Some motif variants were previously reported in synovial fluid and blood of reactive arthritis patients, suggesting common disease-initiation mechanisms. Significant enrichment of the disease-linked clones was reported in matched synovial fluid samples from ankylosing spondylitis patients. A TCR beta motif of several highly homologous amino acid variants appeared characteristic of blood from ankylosing spondylitis patients.

The clonotype comes from a male donor with ankylosing spondylitis or in good health (not recorded which). Sequenced material: blood, either unsorted or a sorted T cell fraction (not recorded which).

The CDR3: CSAREGAGGHTALQETQYF. The base sequence is TGCAGTGCTAGAGAAGGAGCGGGGGGCCACACGGCACTGCAAGAGACCCAGTACTTC. The receptor chain draws on TRBV20-1 and TRBJ2-5, with 9 bases aligning to TRBD2. CDR1 DFQATT and CDR2 SNEGSKA were looked up in the germline V gene (reference sequence). Trimming takes 0 bases off V and 2 bases off J; junction bases not matched to a gene: 16. From cysteine to phenylalanine, the CDR3 is 19 amino acids long. Only the CDR3 portion is preserved as DNA: 57 bases, with reading frame beginning at the first base.